What follows describes a single T cell receptor (beta chain). Its antigen is unknown. Possible read error: a much larger clone is one base away. Profiling of TCR beta VDJ combinations and CDR3 sequences used genomic DNA as template. TCRdb ran MiXCR on the reads and lists one entry per CDR3 protein. The sample gives approximately 160,000 distinct CDR3 sequences, approximately 40% of which show up once; about 1.1% is in the top ten. This specimen comes from a study of CD8+CD57+ T cells in acquired aplastic anemia. The wider study: Yields of DNA that came from sorted CD4+ and CD8+ cells averaged 3.2 ug.

Study conclusions and caveats: Both patients and controls carried the same twenty-nine CD8+ CDR3 sequences.

CDR1 and CDR2 from the germline V gene are DFQATT and SNEGSKA (reference sequence). The CDR3 is 20 residues long. Trimming at V came to 3 bases and at J to 4 bases, leaving 16 bases not matched to a gene. This receptor was obtained from a human donor in good health. The chain employs TRBV20-1 and TRBJ2-3; 16 bases line up with TRBD2. Specimen: sorted CD4+, CD8+, or CD8+CD57+ T cells (not recorded which) from PBMCs. CDR3 region: CSASGQGTSGRALYADTQYF. The CDR3 nucleotides are TGCAGTGCTAGTGGTCAGGGGACTAGCGGGAGGGCCCTGTACGCAGATACGCAGTATTTT.